This T cell receptor beta chain was recorded in a study of tumor-infiltrating lymphocytes in primary liver carcinoma. Study-wide background: Staged T1-T3 N0M0, the tumors had sizes that ranged from about 4 to 10 cm across. Regarding the study as a whole: The study found a significantly higher top-250-clone fraction in tumors than in blood (p = 0.039). Lower overlap was observed for tumor-adjacent and tumor-blood pairs relative to tumor region pairs.

From about 0.5 ug of total RNA, TCR beta-specific cDNA was reverse-transcribed using a constant-region primer. Three rounds of nested multiplex PCR with slightly modified ARM-PCR produced TCR beta libraries. The opening two PCR rounds, about 11 cycles each, paired TRBV1-TRBV30 forward primers with a C-beta reverse primer. TCRdb reprocessed the multiplex PCR reads via MiXCR and lists one record per CDR3 protein. The sample gives roughly 32,000 distinct CDR3 sequences, 75% to 85% of which show up once; under 40% is in the top ten. Germline V gives CDR1 MDHEN, CDR2 SYDVKM. This CDR3 spans 12 amino acids. Trimming shortened V by 5 bases and J by 7 bases, and 12 bases separated the two germline ends. As concerns this clonotype: Its antigen is unknown.

Scientists recovered RNA and DNA together from about 20-30 mg of unsorted bulk tissue. Chronic HBV infection affected patients, none of whom had received treatment. The sequencing input was liver tumor tissue from sampling region 5. Subset: tumor region T5, tumor centre. The genes are TRBV28 and TRBJ2-7; tentative D call: TRBD2 (5 bases). This TCR was sampled from a man between 40 and 49 years old with primary liver carcinoma and hepatitis B virus infection. CDR3 nucleotide sequence: TGTGCCAGCAGTGTAGGGTCGGGGGAGCAGTACTTC. Translation gives CASSVGSGEQYF. Combining the CDR3 with reference TRBV28 and TRBJ2-7 gives the whole variable domain DVKVTQSSRYLVKRTGEKVFLECVQDMDHENMFWYRQDPGLGLRLIYFSYDVKMKEKGDIPEGYSVSREKKERFSLILESASTNQTSMYLCASSVGSGEQYFGPGTRLTVT.